A selection of T cell receptor beta chains follows, all from one sample in a study of response to subunit inactivated influenza vaccine. TCRdb analysed the RT-PCR reads with MiXCR anew, one entry per CDR3 protein. Of roughly 520,000 distinct CDR3 sequences in the sample, 25% were seen once. The sequences come from CD4+ T cells sorted from PBMCs, collected roughly 5 days after vaccination. The origin of the receptors is a man aged 45-65 years who received an inactivated influenza vaccine. Each CDR3 is given with its conserved first and last residue. Each record gives: V gene, clone size, J gene, D gene, CDR3 protein, CDR3 DNA. The D gene is left open where the match is weak. The size of a clone is reported for some rows only, either as once, few or many, or as a class for expanded clones.

v_gene: TRBV11-2
abundance: .
j_gene: TRBJ2-1
d_gene: TRBD1
CDR3aa: CASSTGTGIYNEQFF
CDR3nt: TGTGCCAGCAGCACCGGGACAGGGATTTACAATGAGCAGTTCTTC

v_gene: TRBV29-1
abundance: many
j_gene: TRBJ2-1
d_gene: TRBD2
CDR3aa: CSVLTSGDYNEQFF
CDR3nt: TGCAGCGTTCTGACTAGCGGGGACTACAATGAGCAGTTCTTC

v_gene: TRBV4-2
abundance: .
j_gene: TRBJ2-1
d_gene: .
CDR3aa: CASSQDRLHNEQFF
CDR3nt: TGTGCCAGCAGCCAAGACAGGCTCCACAATGAGCAGTTCTTC

v_gene: TRBV2
abundance: few
j_gene: TRBJ1-5
d_gene: TRBD1
CDR3aa: CASRSRTGASNQPQHF
CDR3nt: TGTGCCAGCAGGAGCCGGACAGGGGCCTCCAATCAGCCCCAGCATTTT

v_gene: TRBV25-1
abundance: few
j_gene: TRBJ2-1
d_gene: TRBD1
CDR3aa: CASIPGGSYNEQFF
CDR3nt: TGTGCCAGCATCCCAGGGGGCTCCTACAATGAGCAGTTCTTC

v_gene: TRBV28
abundance: few
j_gene: TRBJ2-1
d_gene: TRBD1
CDR3aa: CASKRQGVYNEQFF
CDR3nt: TGTGCCAGCAAAAGACAGGGGGTCTACAATGAGCAGTTCTTC

v_gene: TRBV7-2
abundance: many
j_gene: TRBJ2-5
d_gene: .
CDR3aa: CASSLVRETQYF
CDR3nt: TGTGCCAGCAGCTTAGTTCGAGAGACCCAGTACTTC

v_gene: TRBV6-2/TRBV6-3
abundance: few
j_gene: TRBJ2-1
d_gene: TRBD2
CDR3aa: CASSAGLGNEQFF
CDR3nt: TGTGCCAGTTCAGCGGGACTTGGCAATGAGCAGTTCTTC

v_gene: TRBV20-1
abundance: few
j_gene: TRBJ2-7
d_gene: TRBD2
CDR3aa: CSARFSGTLLSYEQYF
CDR3nt: TGCAGTGCTAGGTTTAGCGGGACCCTCCTCTCCTACGAGCAGTACTTC

v_gene: TRBV9
abundance: .
j_gene: TRBJ2-1
d_gene: TRBD2
CDR3aa: CASSVVSSGYNEQFF
CDR3nt: TGTGCCAGCAGCGTAGTGTCTAGCGGATACAATGAGCAGTTCTTC

v_gene: TRBV20-1
abundance: .
j_gene: TRBJ2-1
d_gene: .
CDR3aa: CSANFLNEQFF
CDR3nt: TGCAGTGCTAACTTCTTGAATGAGCAGTTCTTC

v_gene: TRBV7-2
abundance: .
j_gene: TRBJ2-1
d_gene: .
CDR3aa: CASSLRGGGQFF
CDR3nt: TGTGCCAGCAGCCTGAGAGGTGGGGGGCAGTTCTTC

v_gene: TRBV5-1
abundance: many
j_gene: TRBJ2-1
d_gene: TRBD2
CDR3aa: CASSLDAGVGYNEQFF
CDR3nt: TGCGCCAGCAGCTTAGACGCGGGAGTAGGATACAATGAGCAGTTCTTC

v_gene: TRBV29-1
abundance: .
j_gene: TRBJ1-2
d_gene: TRBD1
CDR3aa: CSVELGGNNGYTF
CDR3nt: TGCAGCGTGGAATTAGGGGGCAACAATGGCTACACCTTC

v_gene: TRBV7-2
abundance: many
j_gene: TRBJ2-2
d_gene: .
CDR3aa: CASSLAQGRSTGELFF
CDR3nt: TGTGCCAGCAGCTTAGCGCAGGGGAGGAGCACCGGGGAGCTGTTTTTT

v_gene: TRBV12-5
abundance: .
j_gene: TRBJ2-5
d_gene: .
CDR3aa: CASGLAGSATQYF
CDR3nt: TGTGCTAGTGGTTTGGCCGGCTCTGCGACCCAGTACTTC

v_gene: TRBV20-1
abundance: few
j_gene: TRBJ2-2
d_gene: TRBD2
CDR3aa: CSARLAGLTGELFF
CDR3nt: TGCAGTGCCCGACTAGCGGGGCTCACCGGGGAGCTGTTTTTT

v_gene: TRBV18
abundance: few
j_gene: TRBJ2-7
d_gene: TRBD1
CDR3aa: CASSPKDRGKQYF
CDR3nt: TGTGCCAGCTCACCAAAGGACAGGGGGAAGCAGTACTTC

v_gene: TRBV20-1
abundance: .
j_gene: TRBJ2-1
d_gene: TRBD2
CDR3aa: CSASAPGGPDNEQFF
CDR3nt: TGCAGTGCTAGCGCCCCGGGAGGGCCTGATAATGAGCAGTTCTTC

v_gene: TRBV20-1
abundance: few
j_gene: TRBJ2-1
d_gene: .
CDR3aa: CSARDGLWEFF
CDR3nt: TGCAGTGCGAGGGACGGTCTCTGGGAGTTCTTC

v_gene: TRBV5-1
abundance: .
j_gene: TRBJ2-7
d_gene: .
CDR3aa: CASSLGRQNSNEQYF
CDR3nt: TGCGCCAGCAGCTTGGGTCGCCAAAACTCTAACGAGCAGTACTTC

v_gene: TRBV12-3/TRBV12-4
abundance: many
j_gene: TRBJ2-3
d_gene: .
CDR3aa: CASSFFGTDTQYF
CDR3nt: TGTGCCAGCAGTTTCTTTGGCACAGATACGCAGTATTTT

v_gene: TRBV7-9
abundance: once
j_gene: TRBJ2-6
d_gene: .
CDR3aa: CVLRGDSGANVLTF
CDR3nt: TGTGTTCTCAGGGGGGACTCTGGGGCCAACGTCCTGACTTTC

v_gene: TRBV3-1
abundance: many
j_gene: TRBJ1-3
d_gene: .
CDR3aa: CASRRIGRGNTIYF
CDR3nt: TGTGCCAGCAGACGGATCGGTCGTGGAAACACCATATATTTT

v_gene: TRBV20-1
abundance: .
j_gene: TRBJ2-1
d_gene: .
CDR3aa: CSASGTIINEQFF
CDR3nt: TGCAGTGCTAGCGGGACGATTATTAATGAGCAGTTCTTC

v_gene: TRBV11-2
abundance: .
j_gene: TRBJ2-1
d_gene: .
CDR3aa: CASSLERGGTYNEQFF
CDR3nt: TGTGCCAGCAGCTTAGAAAGAGGGGGGACCTACAATGAGCAGTTCTTC

v_gene: TRBV19
abundance: .
j_gene: TRBJ2-1
d_gene: TRBD1
CDR3aa: CASRPTGGADNEQFF
CDR3nt: TGTGCCAGTAGACCCACAGGGGGAGCCGACAATGAGCAGTTCTTC

v_gene: TRBV5-1
abundance: few
j_gene: TRBJ2-7
d_gene: TRBD2
CDR3aa: CASSPPGLAIYEQYF
CDR3nt: TGCGCCAGCAGCCCTCCTGGACTAGCGATCTACGAGCAGTACTTC

v_gene: TRBV5-1
abundance: .
j_gene: TRBJ2-2
d_gene: TRBD2
CDR3aa: CASSLAGPSGSGELFF
CDR3nt: TGCGCCAGCAGCTTGGCCGGGCCTAGCGGGTCCGGGGAGCTGTTTTTT

v_gene: TRBV29-1
abundance: few
j_gene: TRBJ2-1
d_gene: .
CDR3aa: CSVLKALSYNEQFF
CDR3nt: TGCAGCGTGTTAAAAGCTCTCTCCTACAATGAGCAGTTCTTC

v_gene: TRBV6-1
abundance: .
j_gene: TRBJ2-7
d_gene: TRBD1
CDR3aa: CASSTTGGRAYEQYF
CDR3nt: TGTGCCAGCAGTACAACAGGGGGCAGGGCCTACGAGCAGTACTTC

v_gene: TRBV4-3
abundance: .
j_gene: TRBJ2-2
d_gene: TRBD2
CDR3aa: CASSQAFKTSGNTGELFF
CDR3nt: TGCGCCAGCAGCCAAGCTTTTAAGACTAGCGGGAACACCGGGGAGCTGTTTTTT

v_gene: TRBV5-1
abundance: .
j_gene: TRBJ2-7
d_gene: .
CDR3aa: CASSMGYDEQYF
CDR3nt: TGCGCCAGCAGCATGGGGTATGACGAGCAGTACTTC

v_gene: TRBV19
abundance: .
j_gene: TRBJ1-4
d_gene: TRBD1
CDR3aa: CASRGGQNNEKLFF
CDR3nt: TGTGCCAGCCGAGGGGGACAGAACAATGAAAAACTGTTTTTT

v_gene: TRBV20-1
abundance: .
j_gene: TRBJ2-5
d_gene: TRBD2
CDR3aa: CSARTSGGTQETQYF
CDR3nt: TGCAGTGCTAGAACTAGCGGGGGAACCCAAGAGACCCAGTACTTC

v_gene: TRBV10-3
abundance: few
j_gene: TRBJ2-1
d_gene: .
CDR3aa: CAISESSDRQFF
CDR3nt: TGTGCCATCAGTGAGTCAAGCGATCGACAGTTCTTC

v_gene: TRBV20-1
abundance: .
j_gene: TRBJ2-5
d_gene: TRBD2
CDR3aa: CSARGLAVQETQYF
CDR3nt: TGCAGTGCTAGAGGACTAGCGGTACAAGAGACCCAGTACTTC

v_gene: TRBV2
abundance: .
j_gene: TRBJ1-5
d_gene: .
CDR3aa: CASRDSFTPQHF
CDR3nt: TGTGCCAGCAGGGACAGTTTTACGCCCCAGCATTTT

v_gene: TRBV7-9
abundance: .
j_gene: TRBJ2-1
d_gene: TRBD2
CDR3aa: CASSFRSGGVYNEQFF
CDR3nt: TGTGCCAGCAGCTTCCGAAGCGGGGGGGTCTACAATGAGCAGTTCTTC

v_gene: TRBV6-2/TRBV6-3
abundance: few
j_gene: TRBJ1-1
d_gene: .
CDR3aa: CASSYSMDSEAFF
CDR3nt: TGTGCCAGCAGTTACTCTATGGACAGTGAAGCTTTCTTT

v_gene: TRBV27
abundance: .
j_gene: TRBJ2-3
d_gene: .
CDR3aa: CASSPYRGDTQYF
CDR3nt: TGTGCCAGCAGTCCCTACCGGGGAGATACGCAGTATTTT

v_gene: TRBV5-6
abundance: many
j_gene: TRBJ2-4
d_gene: TRBD1
CDR3aa: CASSPGQGRGNIQYF
CDR3nt: TGTGCCAGCAGCCCTGGACAGGGGAGGGGAAACATTCAGTACTTC

v_gene: TRBV7-8
abundance: .
j_gene: TRBJ2-1
d_gene: TRBD2
CDR3aa: CASSLSWTSWGEQFF
CDR3nt: TGTGCCAGCAGCTTGAGTTGGACTAGCTGGGGTGAGCAGTTCTTC

v_gene: TRBV7-9
abundance: few
j_gene: TRBJ1-4
d_gene: .
CDR3aa: CASSLEITAGEKLFF
CDR3nt: TGTGCCAGCAGCTTAGAAATAACGGCGGGGGAAAAACTGTTTTTT